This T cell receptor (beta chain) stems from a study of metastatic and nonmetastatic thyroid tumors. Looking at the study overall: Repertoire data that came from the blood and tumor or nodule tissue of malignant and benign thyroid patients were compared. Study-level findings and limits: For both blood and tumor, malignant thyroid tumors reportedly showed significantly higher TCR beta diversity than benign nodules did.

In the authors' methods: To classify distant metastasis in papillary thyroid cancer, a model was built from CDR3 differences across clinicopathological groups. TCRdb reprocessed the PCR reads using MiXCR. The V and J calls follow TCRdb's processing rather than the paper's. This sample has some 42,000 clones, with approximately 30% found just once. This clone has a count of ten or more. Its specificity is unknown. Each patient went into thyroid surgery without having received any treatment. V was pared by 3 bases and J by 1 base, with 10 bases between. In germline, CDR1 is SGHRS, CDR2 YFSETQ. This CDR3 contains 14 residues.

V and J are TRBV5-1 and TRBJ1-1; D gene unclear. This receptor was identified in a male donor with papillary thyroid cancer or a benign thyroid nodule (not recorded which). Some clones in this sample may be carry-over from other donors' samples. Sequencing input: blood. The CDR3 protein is CASSYLDGNTEAFF. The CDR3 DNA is TGCGCCAGCAGCTACCTGGACGGGAACACTGAAGCTTTCTTT. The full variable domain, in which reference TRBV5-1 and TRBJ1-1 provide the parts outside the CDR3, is KAGVTQTPRYLIKTRGQQVTLSCSPISGHRSVSWYQQTPGQGLQFLFEYFSETQRNKGNFPGRFSGRQFSNSRSEMNVSTLELGDSALYLCASSYLDGNTEAFFGQGTRLTVV.